This T cell receptor (beta chain) was recovered during a study of blood T cell repertoires in COVID-19. Background on the study: Acute and convalescent COVID-19 specimens originated in the United States, Italy and Spain.

Sequencing used immunoSEQ multiplex PCR; TCRdb keeps in-frame clones, though not all of them. The sample yields about 230,000 clones, roughly 85% seen once. Trimming at V came to 5 bases and at J to 5 bases, leaving 18 bases not matched to a gene. The CDR3 consists of 18 residues. The V gene's germline CDR1 is SGHTA and CDR2 FQGNSA. Specimen: peripheral blood. This TCR was recovered from a man aged 50-59 years with COVID-19, enrolled during active disease. V usage is TRBV7-2 and J usage is TRBJ1-1, with 9 nucleotides matching TRBD1. For the CDR3, the DNA is TGTGCCAGCAGCGTAGTACGACCCCCGGGACAGGGACGGACTGAAGCTTTCTTT. Its protein is CASSVVRPPGQGRTEAFF.